Included here is one T cell receptor beta chain sequence, with context. As yet, its antigen is unknown. The data originate from a study of T cell responses to AZD1222 COVID-19 vaccine. Trimming removed 9 bases from V and 3 bases from J, with 8 bases in between. CDR3 length: 11 residues. CDR1 LGHDT and CDR2 YNNKEL come from the germline V gene (reference sequence). Study observations and caveats: Most donors were white British, females outnumbered males, and clonal diversity was possibly underestimated. Only after the peak T cell response were repertoires sampled. Baseline seropositivity occurred in only six AZD1222 recipients. Compared with day 0, the breadth and depth of the Spike-specific TCR repertoire rose significantly after two doses of AZD1222.

Data came from immunoSEQ multiplex PCR; TCRdb stores just in-frame clones and leaves some out. The sample has hundreds of thousands of clones, 85% to 95% seen once; the top ten hold around 0.6%. The chain uses TRBV3-1 (or the pseudogene TRBV3-2) and TRBJ1-1; perhaps TRBD1 as D (5 bases). The sample consisted of peripheral blood, taken 28 days after the second AZD1222 dose. This TCR was sampled from an adult who received the AZD1222 COVID-19 vaccine. As DNA, the CDR3 is TGTGCCAGTAGGGGAGACACTGAAGCTTTCTTT. Its translation: CASRGDTEAFF.